The sequence of this T cell receptor (beta chain) was determined in a study of cytomegalovirus exposure and HLA in healthy donors. Study-level findings and limits: Later analysis revealed greater clonal expansion in HLA-associated TCR beta chains than in equally common others. Analyzed later, most CMV-associated TCR beta chains appeared HLA-restricted.

The PCR employed 60 Vbeta primers together with 13 Jbeta primers. Original processing methods: Per a later analysis, the number of unique TCR beta chains was around 79 million, of which about 11 million were shared. Generated by immunoSEQ multiplex PCR, the TCRdb table keeps only in-frame clones and is missing some. V and J calls and clone size follow that table, whereas D and trimming were derived from the DNA. The sample carries about 90,000 clones, over 55% recorded once. The CDR3 contains 14 residues. CDR1 SGHRS and CDR2 YFSETQ come from the germline V gene. V lost 0 bases and J lost 2, with 8 bases in between. Concerning this clone: Antigen specificity is unknown.

The sequence was obtained from a woman aged 18-30 years in good health and CMV-seropositive. The sample comprised PBMCs. V usage is TRBV5-1 and J usage is TRBJ2-5; D not certain. The CDR3 bases are TGCGCCAGCAGCTTGGGCGGCCCACAAGAGACCCAGTACTTC. The encoded protein is CASSLGGPQETQYF.